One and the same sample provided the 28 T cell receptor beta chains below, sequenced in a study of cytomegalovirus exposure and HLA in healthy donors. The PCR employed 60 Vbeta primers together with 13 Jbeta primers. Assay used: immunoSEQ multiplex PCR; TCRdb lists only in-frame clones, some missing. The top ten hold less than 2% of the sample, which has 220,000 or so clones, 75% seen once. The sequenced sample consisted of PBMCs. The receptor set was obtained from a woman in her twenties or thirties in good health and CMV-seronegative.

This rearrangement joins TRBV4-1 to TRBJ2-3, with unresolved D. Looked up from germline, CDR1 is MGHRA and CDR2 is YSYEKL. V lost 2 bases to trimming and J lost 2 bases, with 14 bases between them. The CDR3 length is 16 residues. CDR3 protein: CASSQLSQDTTDTQYF. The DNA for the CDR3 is TGCGCCAGCAGCCAACTAAGCCAGGATACCACAGATACGCAGTATTTT.

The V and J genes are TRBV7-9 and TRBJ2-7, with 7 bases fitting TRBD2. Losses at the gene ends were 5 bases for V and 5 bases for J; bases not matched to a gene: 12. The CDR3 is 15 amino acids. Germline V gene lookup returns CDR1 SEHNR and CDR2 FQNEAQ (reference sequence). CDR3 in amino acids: CASSQTPPGRDEQYF. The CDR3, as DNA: TGTGCCAGCAGCCAAACCCCCCCGGGGAGGGACGAGCAGTACTTC.

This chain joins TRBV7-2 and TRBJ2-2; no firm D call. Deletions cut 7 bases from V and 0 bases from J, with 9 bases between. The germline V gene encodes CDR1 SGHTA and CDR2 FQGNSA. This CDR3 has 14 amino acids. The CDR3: CASTRVSNTGELFF. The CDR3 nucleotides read TGTGCCAGCACCCGGGTGTCGAACACCGGGGAGCTGTTTTTT.

As DNA, the CDR3 is TGTGCCAGCAGCTTGGCCGGCAGGGACAACGAGCAGTACTTC. Residues: CASSLAGRDNEQYF. The J gene is TRBJ2-7, the V gene TRBV5-4; D possibly corresponds to TRBD1 (6 bases). This CDR3 is 14 amino acids long. Trimming took 0 bases from V and 5 from J, leaving 12 bases between them. Germline CDR1 and CDR2: SGHNT and YYREEE (reference sequence).

The CDR3 protein is CASTQGGAPAFF. As DNA, the CDR3 is TGCGCCAGCACCCAAGGAGGTGCACCAGCTTTCTTT. The V and J genes are TRBV23-1 and TRBJ1-1, with no clear D. Being an ORF, TRBV23-1 has a function that is uncertain. This CDR3 spans 12 amino acids. V gave up 7 bases and J gave up 10 bases, with 16 bases separating them.

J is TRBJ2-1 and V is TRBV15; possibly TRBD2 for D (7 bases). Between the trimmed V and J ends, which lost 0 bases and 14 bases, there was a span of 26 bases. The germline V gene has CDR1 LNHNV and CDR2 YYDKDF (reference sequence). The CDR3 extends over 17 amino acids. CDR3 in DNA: TGTGCCACCAGCAGAGATCAAGATGGCGGGAGTGGGGGCCGGGAGTTCTTC. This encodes CATSRDQDGGSGGREFF.

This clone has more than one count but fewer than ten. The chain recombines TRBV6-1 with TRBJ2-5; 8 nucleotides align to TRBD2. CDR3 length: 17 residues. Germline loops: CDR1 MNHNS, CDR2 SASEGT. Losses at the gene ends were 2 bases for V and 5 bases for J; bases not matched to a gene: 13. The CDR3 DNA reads TGTGCCAGCAGTGAAAACCCGGGAGGGCCTCCACGGGAGACCCAGTACTTC. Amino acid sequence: CASSENPGGPPRETQYF.

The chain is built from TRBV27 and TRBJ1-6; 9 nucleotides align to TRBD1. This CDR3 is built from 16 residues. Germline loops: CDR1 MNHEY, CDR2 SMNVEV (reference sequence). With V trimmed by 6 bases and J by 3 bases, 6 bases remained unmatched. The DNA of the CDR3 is TGTGCCAGCAGACCGGGACAGGGATTCTATAATTCACCCCTCCACTTT. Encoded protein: CASRPGQGFYNSPLHF.

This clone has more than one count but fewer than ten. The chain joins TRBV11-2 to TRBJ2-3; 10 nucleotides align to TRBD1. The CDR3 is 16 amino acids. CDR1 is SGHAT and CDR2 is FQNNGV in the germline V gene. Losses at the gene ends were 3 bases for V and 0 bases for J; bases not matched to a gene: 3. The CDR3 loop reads CASSFRTGGSTDTQYF. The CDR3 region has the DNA TGTGCCAGCAGCTTCAGGACAGGGGGGAGCACAGATACGCAGTATTTT.

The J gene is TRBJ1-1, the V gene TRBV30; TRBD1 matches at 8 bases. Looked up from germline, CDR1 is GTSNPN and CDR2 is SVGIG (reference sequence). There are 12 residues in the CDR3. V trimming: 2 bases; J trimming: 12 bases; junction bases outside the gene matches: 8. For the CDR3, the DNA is TGTGCCTGGAGTCCTCCGGACAGGGACCCTTTCTTT. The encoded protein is CAWSPPDRDPFF.

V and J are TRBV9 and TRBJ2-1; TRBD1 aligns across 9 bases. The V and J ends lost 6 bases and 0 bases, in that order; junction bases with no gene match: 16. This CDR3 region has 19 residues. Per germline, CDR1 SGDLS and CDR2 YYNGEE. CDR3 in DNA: TGTGCCAGCATCACCCCGGGACAGGGAGGATCTGGCTCCTACAATGAGCAGTTCTTC. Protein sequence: CASITPGQGGSGSYNEQFF.

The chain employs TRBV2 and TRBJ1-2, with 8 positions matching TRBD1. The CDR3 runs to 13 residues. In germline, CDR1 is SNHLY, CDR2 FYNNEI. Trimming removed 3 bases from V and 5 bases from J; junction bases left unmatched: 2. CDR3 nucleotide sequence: TGTGCCAGCAGTGAGCAGGGGGCTTATGGCTACACCTTC. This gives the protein CASSEQGAYGYTF.

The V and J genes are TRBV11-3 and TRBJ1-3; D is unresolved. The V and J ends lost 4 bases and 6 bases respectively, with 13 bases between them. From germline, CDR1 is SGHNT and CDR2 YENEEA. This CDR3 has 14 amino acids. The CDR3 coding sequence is TGTGCCAGCAGCTCTACCCGGGAGGAAAACACCATATATTTT. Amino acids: CASSSTREENTIYF.

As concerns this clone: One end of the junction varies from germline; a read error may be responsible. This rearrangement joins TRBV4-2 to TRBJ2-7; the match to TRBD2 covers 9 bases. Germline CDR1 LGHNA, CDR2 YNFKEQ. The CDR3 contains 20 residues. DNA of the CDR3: TGTGCCAGCGGCCAAGACCCCCGGCAGGCGGGAGGGCCCGATTTTTACGAGCAGTACTTC. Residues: CASGQDPRQAGGPDFYEQYF.

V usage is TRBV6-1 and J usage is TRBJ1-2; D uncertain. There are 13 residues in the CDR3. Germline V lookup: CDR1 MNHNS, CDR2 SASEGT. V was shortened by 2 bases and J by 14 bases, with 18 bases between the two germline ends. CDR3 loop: CASSERNTWRLTF. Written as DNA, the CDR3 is TGTGCCAGCAGTGAACGGAATACATGGAGGTTGACCTTC.

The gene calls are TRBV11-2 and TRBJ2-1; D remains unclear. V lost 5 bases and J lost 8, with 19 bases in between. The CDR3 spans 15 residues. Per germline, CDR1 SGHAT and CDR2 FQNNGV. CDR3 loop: CASSREISSRDEQFF. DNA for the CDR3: TGTGCCAGCAGCCGCGAAATATCCTCCCGGGATGAGCAGTTCTTC. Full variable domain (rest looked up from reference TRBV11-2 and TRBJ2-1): EAGVAQSPRYKIIEKRQSVAFWCNPISGHATLYWYQQILGQGPKLLIQFQNNGVVDDSQLPKDRFSAERLKGVDSTLKIQPAKLEDSAVYLCASSREISSRDEQFFGPGTRLTVL.

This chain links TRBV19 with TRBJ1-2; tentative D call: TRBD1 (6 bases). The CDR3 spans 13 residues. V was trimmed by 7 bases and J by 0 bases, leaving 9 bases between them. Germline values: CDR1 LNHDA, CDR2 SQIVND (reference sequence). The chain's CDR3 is CASKDSTNYGYTF. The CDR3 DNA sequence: TGTGCCAGTAAGGACAGCACTAACTATGGCTACACCTTC.

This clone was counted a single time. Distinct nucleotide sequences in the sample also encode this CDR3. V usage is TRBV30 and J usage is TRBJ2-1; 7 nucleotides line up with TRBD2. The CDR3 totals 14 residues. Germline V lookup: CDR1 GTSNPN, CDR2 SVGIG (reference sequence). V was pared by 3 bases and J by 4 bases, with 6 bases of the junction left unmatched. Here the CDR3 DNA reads TGTGCCTGGAGAGATAGCGGGTATTACAATGAGCAGTTCTTC. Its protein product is CAWRDSGYYNEQFF.

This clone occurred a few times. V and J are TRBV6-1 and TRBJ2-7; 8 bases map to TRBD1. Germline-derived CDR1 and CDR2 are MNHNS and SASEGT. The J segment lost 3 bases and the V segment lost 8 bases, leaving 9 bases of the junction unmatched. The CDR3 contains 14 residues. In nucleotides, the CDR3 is TGTGCCAGCCAAATACAGGGGGGCAGCTACGAGCAGTACTTC. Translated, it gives CASQIQGGSYEQYF.

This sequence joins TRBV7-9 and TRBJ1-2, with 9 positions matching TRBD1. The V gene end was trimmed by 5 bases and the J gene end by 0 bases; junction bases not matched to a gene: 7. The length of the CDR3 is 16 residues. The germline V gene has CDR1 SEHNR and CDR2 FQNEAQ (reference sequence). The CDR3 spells CASSSVGQGSNYGYTF. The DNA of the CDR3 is TGTGCCAGCAGCAGTGTGGGACAGGGCTCTAACTATGGCTACACCTTC.

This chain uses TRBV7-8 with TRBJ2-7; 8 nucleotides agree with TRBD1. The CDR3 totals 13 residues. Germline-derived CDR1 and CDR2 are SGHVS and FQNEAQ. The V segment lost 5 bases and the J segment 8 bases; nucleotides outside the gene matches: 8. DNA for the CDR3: TGTGCCAGCAGCGCGCCGGGACAGGCGAAGCAGTACTTC. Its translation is CASSAPGQAKQYF.

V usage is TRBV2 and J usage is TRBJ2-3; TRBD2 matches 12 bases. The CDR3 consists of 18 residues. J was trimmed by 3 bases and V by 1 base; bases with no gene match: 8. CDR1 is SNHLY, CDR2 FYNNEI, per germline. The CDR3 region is CASSEEVTSGGGTDTQYF. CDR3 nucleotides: TGTGCCAGCAGTGAAGAAGTGACTAGCGGGGGTGGGACAGATACGCAGTATTTT.

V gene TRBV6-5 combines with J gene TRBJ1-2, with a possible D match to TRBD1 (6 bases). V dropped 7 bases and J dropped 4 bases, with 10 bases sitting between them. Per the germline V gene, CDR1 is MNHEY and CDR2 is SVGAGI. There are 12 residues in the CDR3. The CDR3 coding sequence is TGTGCCAGCATGGGGGCAGGCTATGGCTACACCTTC. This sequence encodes CASMGAGYGYTF.

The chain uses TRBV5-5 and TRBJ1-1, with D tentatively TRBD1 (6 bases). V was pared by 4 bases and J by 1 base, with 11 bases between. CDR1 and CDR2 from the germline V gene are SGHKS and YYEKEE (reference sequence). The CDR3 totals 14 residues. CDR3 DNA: TGTGCCAGCAGCCAGATGACAGGGAACACTGAAGCTTTCTTT. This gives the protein CASSQMTGNTEAFF.

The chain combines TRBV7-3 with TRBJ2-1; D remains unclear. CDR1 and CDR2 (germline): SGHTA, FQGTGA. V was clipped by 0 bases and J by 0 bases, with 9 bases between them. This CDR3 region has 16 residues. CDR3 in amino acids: CASSLTAQSSYNEQFF. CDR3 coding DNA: TGTGCCAGCAGCTTAACGGCCCAAAGCTCCTACAATGAGCAGTTCTTC.

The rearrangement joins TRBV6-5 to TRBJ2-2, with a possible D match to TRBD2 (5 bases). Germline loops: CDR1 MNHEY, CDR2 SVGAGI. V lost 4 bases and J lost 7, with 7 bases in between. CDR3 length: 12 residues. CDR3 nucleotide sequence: TGTGCCAGCAGTTTGGAGGACGGGGAGCTGTTTTTT. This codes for CASSLEDGELFF.

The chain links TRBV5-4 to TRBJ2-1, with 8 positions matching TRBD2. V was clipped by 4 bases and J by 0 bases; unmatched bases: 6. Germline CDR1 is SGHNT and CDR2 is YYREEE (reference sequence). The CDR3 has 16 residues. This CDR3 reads CASSVLAGSSYNEQFF. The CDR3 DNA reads TGTGCCAGCAGCGTATTAGCGGGGAGCTCCTACAATGAGCAGTTCTTC.

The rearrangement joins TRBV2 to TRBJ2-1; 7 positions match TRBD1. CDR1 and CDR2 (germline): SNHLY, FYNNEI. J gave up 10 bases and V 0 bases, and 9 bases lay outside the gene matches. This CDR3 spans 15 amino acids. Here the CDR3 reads CASSEALQQGLEQFF. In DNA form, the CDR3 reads TGTGCCAGCAGTGAAGCGCTTCAACAGGGGTTAGAGCAGTTCTTC.